This TCR beta chain was recorded in a study of T cell clonotyping in hematopoietic cell transplantation. The CDR3 runs to 15 residues. The ends were cut back, 5 bases at V and 1 base at J, with 11 bases in the middle. Germline loops: CDR1 LGHNA, CDR2 YNFKEQ. This clone was counted between two and nine times. TCRdb's table, derived via immunoSEQ multiplex PCR, lists solely in-frame clones and lacks some. The sample has 13,000 or so clones; around 90% are singletons. Sequences were derived from PBMCs, sampled 100 days after allogeneic stem cell transplant. This chain connects TRBV4-2 to TRBJ2-2; D is unclear. This clonotype was obtained from a female patient in her fifties or sixties who had an allogeneic stem cell transplant from an unrelated donor, so the T cells may come from the graft donor. Some clones in this sample may be carry-over from other donors' samples. The CDR3 protein is CASSLDGLNTGELFF. In DNA, the CDR3 is TGTGCCAGCAGCTTGGACGGCTTGAACACCGGGGAGCTGTTTTTT.